This TCR beta chain is from a study of CD8+CD57+ T cells in acquired aplastic anemia. At the level of the study: Sorted CD4+ and CD8+ cells gave an average of approximately 3.1 ug of DNA.

Genomic DNA provided the template from which TCR beta VDJ and CDR3 profiles were obtained. TCRdb reprocessed the reads via MiXCR and lists one record per CDR3 protein. The repertoire holds about 180,000 distinct CDR3 sequences, with roughly 50% as singletons. With regard to this clonotype: What it recognizes is unknown.

Findings and limits, study-wide: CD8+ Simpson's diversity did not differ significantly between patients and controls.

Trimming cost V 7 bases and J 2 bases, with 19 bases left between them. The CDR3 is 16 amino acids. CDR1 and CDR2 (germline): WSHSY, SAAADI. All patients picked for sequencing had shown, by flow cytometry, an expansion of CD8+CD57+ cells. This clonotype was sampled from a human donor with aplastic anemia. The material sequenced was sorted CD4+, CD8+, or CD8+CD57+ T cells (not recorded which) from PBMCs. The chain is built from TRBV10-2 and TRBJ2-3; possibly TRBD2 for D (7 bases). The CDR3 spells CASNWGGSLDTDTQYF. Written as DNA, the CDR3 is TGCGCCAGCAATTGGGGGGGCAGTTTAGACACAGATACGCAGTATTTT.